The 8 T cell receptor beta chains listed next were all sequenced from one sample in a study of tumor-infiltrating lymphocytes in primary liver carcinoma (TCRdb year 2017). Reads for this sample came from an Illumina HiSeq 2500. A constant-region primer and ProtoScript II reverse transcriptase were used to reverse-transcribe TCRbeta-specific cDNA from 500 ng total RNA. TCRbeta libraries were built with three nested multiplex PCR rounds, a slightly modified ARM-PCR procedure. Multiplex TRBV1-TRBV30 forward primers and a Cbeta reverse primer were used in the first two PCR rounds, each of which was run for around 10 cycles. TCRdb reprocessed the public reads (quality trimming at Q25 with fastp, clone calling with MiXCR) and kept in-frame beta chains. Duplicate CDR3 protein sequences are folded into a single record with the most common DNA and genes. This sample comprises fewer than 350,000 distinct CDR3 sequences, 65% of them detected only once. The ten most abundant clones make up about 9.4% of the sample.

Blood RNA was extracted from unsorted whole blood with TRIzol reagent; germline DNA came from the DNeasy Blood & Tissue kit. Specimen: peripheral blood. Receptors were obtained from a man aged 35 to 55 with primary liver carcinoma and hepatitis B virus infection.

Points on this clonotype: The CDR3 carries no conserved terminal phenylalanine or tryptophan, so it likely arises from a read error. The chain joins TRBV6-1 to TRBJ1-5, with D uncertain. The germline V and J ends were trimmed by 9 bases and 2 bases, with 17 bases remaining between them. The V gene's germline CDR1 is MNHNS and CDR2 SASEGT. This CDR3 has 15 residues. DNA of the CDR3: TGTGCCAGTAGTCGGACGGGCGAGGGCAATCAGCCCCAGCATTCT. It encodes CASSRTGEGNQPQHS.

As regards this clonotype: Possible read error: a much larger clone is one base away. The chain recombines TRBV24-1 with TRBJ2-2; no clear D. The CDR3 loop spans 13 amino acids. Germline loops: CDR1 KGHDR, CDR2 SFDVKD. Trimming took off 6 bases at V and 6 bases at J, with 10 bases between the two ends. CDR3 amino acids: CATSLGRAGELFF. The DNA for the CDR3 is TGTGCCACCAGTCTAGGAAGAGCCGGGGAGCTGTTTTTT.

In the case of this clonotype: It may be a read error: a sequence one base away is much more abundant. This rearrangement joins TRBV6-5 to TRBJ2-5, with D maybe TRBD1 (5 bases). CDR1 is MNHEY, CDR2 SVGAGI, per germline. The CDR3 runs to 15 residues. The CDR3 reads CASNYGDSAQETQYF. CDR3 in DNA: TGTGCCAGCAATTACGGTGACAGCGCTCAAGAGACCCAGTACTTC.

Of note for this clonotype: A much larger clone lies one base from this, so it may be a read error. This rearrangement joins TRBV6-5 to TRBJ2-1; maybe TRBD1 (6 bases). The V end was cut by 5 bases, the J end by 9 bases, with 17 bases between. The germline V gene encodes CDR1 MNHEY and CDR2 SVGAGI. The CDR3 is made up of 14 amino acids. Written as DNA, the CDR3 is TGTGCCAGCAGTCCGCTAACGCCACAGGGTGAGCAGTTCTTC. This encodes CASSPLTPQGEQFF.

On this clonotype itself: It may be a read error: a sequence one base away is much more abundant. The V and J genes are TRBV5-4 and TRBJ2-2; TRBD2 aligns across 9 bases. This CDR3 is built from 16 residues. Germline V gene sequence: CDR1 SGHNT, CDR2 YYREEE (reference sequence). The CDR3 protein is CTSSLGAGGNTGELFF. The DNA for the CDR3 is TGTACCAGCAGCTTGGGAGCGGGAGGGAACACCGGGGAGCTGTTTTTT.

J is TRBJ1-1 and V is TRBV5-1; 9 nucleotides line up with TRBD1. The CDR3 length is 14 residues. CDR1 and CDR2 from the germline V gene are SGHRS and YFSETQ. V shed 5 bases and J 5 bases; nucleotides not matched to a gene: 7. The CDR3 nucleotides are TGCGCCAGCAGTCTCTCGGGACAGGGAACTGAAGCTTTCTTT. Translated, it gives CASSLSGQGTEAFF.

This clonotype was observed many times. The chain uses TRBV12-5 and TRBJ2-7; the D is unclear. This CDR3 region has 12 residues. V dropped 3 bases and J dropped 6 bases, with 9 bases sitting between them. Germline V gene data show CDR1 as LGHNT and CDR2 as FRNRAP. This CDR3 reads CASGFTQSEQYF. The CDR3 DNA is TGTGCTAGTGGTTTTACGCAATCCGAGCAGTACTTC.

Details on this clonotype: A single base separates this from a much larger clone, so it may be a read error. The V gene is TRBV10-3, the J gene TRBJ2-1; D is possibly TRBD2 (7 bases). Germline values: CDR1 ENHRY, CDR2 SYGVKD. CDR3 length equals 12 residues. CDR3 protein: CTISGGGDEQFF. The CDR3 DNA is TGTACCATCAGTGGCGGGGGCGATGAGCAGTTCTTC.